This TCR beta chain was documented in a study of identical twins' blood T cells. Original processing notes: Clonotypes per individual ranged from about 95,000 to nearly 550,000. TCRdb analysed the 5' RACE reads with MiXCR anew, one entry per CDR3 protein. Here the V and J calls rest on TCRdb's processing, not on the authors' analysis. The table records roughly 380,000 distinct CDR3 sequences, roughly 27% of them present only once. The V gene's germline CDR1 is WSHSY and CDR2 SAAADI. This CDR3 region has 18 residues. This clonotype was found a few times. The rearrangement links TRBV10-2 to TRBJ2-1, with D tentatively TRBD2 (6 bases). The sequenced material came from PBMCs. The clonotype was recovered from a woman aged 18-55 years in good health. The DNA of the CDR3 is TGCACCACCCGGGACTTACGTGGGACCGGCGCTACCTACAATGAGCAGTTCTTC. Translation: CTTRDLRGTGATYNEQFF.